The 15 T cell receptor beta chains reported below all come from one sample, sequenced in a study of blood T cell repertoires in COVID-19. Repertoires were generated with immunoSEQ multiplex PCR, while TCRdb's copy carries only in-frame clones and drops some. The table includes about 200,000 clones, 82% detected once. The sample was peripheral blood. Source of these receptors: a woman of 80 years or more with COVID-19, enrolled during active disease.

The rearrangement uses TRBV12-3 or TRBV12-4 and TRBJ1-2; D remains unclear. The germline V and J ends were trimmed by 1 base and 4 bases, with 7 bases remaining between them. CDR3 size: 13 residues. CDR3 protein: CASSLGVSYGYTF. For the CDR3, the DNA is TGTGCCAGCAGTTTAGGCGTTTCCTATGGCTACACCTTC.

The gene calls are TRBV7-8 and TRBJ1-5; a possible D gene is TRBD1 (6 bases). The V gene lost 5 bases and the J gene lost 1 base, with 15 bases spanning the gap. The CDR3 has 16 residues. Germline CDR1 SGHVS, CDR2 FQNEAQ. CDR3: CASSPWTVFSNQPQHF. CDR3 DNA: TGTGCCAGCAGCCCGTGGACAGTGTTCAGCAATCAGCCCCAGCATTTT.

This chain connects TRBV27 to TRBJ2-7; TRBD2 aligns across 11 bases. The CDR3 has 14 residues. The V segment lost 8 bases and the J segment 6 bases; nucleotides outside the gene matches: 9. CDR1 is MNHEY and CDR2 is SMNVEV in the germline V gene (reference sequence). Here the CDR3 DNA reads TGTGCCAGCGCTACTAGCGGGAGTTCACGCGAGCAGTACTTC. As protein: CASATSGSSREQYF.

The CDR3 region is CASSQDWAGGPSEQFF. The DNA of the CDR3 is TGTGCCAGCAGCCAAGATTGGGCGGGGGGGCCATCTGAGCAGTTCTTC. The V gene is TRBV3-1 (or the pseudogene TRBV3-2), the J gene TRBJ2-1; 9 nucleotides align to TRBD2. This CDR3 comprises 16 residues. Germline values: CDR1 LGHDT, CDR2 YNNKEL (reference sequence). Trimming removed 0 bases from V and 9 bases from J; junction bases left unmatched: 9.

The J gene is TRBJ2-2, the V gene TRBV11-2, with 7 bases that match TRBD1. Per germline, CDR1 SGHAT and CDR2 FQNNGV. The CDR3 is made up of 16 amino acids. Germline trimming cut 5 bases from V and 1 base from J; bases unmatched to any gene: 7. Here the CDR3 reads CASSPQRGQNTGELFF. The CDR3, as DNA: TGTGCCAGCAGCCCTCAGAGGGGGCAGAACACCGGGGAGCTGTTTTTT.

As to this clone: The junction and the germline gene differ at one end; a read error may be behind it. The CDR3 bases are TGTGCTAGCAGCTTAGGACAGAGCTCTGGAAACACCATATATTTT. Its translation: CASSLGQSSGNTIYF. V is TRBV7-7 and J is TRBJ1-3; weak D call: TRBD1 (6 bases). The germline V gene has CDR1 SSHAT and CDR2 FNYEAQ (reference sequence). CDR3 length equals 15 residues.

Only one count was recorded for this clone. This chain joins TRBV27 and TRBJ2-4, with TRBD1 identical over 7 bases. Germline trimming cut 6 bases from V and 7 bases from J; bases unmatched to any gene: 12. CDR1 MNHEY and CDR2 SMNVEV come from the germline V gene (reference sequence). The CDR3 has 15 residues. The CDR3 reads CASSSTPTGVNIQYF. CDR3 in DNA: TGTGCCAGCAGCTCAACGCCCACAGGGGTGAACATTCAGTACTTC.

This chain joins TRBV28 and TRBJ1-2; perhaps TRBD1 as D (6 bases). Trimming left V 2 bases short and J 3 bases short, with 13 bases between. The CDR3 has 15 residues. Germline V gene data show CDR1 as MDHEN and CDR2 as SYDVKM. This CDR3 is CASSLQGSWYYGYTF. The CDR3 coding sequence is TGTGCCAGCAGTTTACAGGGGTCTTGGTACTATGGCTACACCTTC.

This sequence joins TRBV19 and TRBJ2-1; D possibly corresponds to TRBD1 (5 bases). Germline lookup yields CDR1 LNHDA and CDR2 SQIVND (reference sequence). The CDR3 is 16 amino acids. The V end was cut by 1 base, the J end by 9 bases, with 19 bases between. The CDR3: CASSIGRTGPTSEQFF. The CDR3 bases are TGTGCCAGTAGTATAGGTCGAACAGGCCCTACAAGTGAGCAGTTCTTC.

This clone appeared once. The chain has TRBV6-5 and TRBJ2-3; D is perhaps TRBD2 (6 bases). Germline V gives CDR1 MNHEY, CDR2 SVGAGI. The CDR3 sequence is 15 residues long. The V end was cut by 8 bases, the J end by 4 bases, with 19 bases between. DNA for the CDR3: TGTGCCAGCGGCACCGGAGGGAGAAGCCCAGATACGCAGTATTTT. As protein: CASGTGGRSPDTQYF.

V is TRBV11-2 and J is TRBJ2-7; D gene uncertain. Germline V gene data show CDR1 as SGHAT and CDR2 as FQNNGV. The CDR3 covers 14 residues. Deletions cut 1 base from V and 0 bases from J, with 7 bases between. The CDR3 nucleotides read TGTGCCAGCAGCTTAGCTGTGAGCTCCTACGAGCAGTACTTC. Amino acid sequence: CASSLAVSSYEQYF.

CDR3 amino acids: CASSTGLAGGPYNEQFF. CDR3 nucleotide sequence: TGTGCCAGCAGCACAGGACTAGCGGGAGGGCCCTACAATGAGCAGTTCTTC. V usage is TRBV9 and J usage is TRBJ2-1; 15 nucleotides match TRBD2. Germline CDR1 and CDR2: SGDLS and YYNGEE. The trim removed 4 bases at V and 2 bases at J, leaving 4 bases unmatched. The CDR3 extends over 17 amino acids.

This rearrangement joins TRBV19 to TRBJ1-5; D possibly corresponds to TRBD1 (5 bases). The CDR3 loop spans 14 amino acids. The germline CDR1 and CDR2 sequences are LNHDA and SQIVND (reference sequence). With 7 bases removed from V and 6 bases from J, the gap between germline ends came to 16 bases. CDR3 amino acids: CASMGGGGGQPQHF. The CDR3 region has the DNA TGTGCCAGTATGGGTGGGGGAGGAGGTCAGCCCCAGCATTTT.

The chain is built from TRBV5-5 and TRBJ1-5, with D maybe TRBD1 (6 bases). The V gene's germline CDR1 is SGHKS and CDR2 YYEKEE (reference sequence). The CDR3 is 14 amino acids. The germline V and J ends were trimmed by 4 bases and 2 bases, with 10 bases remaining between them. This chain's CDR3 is CASSGGAGNQPQHF. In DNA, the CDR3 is TGTGCCAGCAGCGGGGGCGCAGGCAATCAGCCCCAGCATTTT.

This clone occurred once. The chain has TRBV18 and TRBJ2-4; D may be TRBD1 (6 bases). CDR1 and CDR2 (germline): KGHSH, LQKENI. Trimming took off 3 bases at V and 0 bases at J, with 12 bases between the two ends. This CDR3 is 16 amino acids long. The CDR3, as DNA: TGTGCCAGCTCACCTCTCGCACAGGGAGCCAAAAACATTCAGTACTTC. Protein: CASSPLAQGAKNIQYF.